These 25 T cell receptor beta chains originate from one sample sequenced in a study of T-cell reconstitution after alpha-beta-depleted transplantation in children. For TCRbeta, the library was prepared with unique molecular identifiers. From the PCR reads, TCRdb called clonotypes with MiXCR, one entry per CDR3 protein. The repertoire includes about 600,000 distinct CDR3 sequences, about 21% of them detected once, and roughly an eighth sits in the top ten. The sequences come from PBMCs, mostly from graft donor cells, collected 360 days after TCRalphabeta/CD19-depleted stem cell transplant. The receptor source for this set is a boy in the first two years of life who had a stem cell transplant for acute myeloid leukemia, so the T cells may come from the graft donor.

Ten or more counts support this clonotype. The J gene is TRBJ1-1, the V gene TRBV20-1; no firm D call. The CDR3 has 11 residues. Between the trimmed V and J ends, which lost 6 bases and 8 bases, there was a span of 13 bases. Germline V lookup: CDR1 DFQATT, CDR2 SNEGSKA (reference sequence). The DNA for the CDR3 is TGCAGTGCCTCCCGACCCTCAGAAGCTTTCTTT. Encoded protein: CSASRPSEAFF.

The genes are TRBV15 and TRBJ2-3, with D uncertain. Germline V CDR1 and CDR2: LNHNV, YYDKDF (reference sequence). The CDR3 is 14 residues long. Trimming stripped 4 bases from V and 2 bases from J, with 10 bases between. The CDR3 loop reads CATSMNTFTDTQYF. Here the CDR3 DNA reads TGTGCCACCAGCATGAACACCTTCACAGATACGCAGTATTTT.

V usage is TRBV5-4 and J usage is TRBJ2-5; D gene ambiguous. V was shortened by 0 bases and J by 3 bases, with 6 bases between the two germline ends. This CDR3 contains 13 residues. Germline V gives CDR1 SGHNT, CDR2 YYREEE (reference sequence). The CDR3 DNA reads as TGTGCCAGCAGCTTGGCAGCTGAAGAGACCCAGTACTTC. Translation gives CASSLAAEETQYF.

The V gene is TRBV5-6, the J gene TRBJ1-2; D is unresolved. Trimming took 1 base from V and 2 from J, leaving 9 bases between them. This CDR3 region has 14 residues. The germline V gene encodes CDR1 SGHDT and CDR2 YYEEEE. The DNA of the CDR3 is TGTGCCAGCAGCTTGTATAGGTCCAACTATGGCTACACCTTC. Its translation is CASSLYRSNYGYTF.

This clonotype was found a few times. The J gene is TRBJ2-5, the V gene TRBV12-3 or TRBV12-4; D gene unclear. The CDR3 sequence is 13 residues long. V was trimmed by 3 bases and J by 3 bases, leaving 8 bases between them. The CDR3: CASSFSRKETQYF. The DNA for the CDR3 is TGTGCCAGCAGTTTTAGCAGAAAAGAGACCCAGTACTTC.

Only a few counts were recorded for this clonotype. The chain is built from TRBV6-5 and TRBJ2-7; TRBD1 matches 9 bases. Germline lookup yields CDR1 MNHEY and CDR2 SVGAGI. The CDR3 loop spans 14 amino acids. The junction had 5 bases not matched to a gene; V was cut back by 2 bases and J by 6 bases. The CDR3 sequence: CASSYLDRGGEQYF. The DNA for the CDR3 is TGTGCCAGCAGTTACCTGGACAGGGGTGGCGAGCAGTACTTC.

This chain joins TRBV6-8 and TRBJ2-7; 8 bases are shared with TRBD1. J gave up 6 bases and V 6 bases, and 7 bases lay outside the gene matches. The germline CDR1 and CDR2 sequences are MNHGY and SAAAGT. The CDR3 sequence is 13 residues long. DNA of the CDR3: TGTGCCAGCAGGTATGACAGGGGCGGCGAGCAGTACGTC. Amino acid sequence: CASRYDRGGEQYV.

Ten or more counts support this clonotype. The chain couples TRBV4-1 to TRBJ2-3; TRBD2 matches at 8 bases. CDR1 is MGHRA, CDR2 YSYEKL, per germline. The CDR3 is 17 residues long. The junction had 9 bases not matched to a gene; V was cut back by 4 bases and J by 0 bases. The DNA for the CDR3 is TGCGCCAGCAGCCTCGGACTAGCTCGTACGAGCACAGATACGCAGTATTTT. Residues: CASSLGLARTSTDTQYF.

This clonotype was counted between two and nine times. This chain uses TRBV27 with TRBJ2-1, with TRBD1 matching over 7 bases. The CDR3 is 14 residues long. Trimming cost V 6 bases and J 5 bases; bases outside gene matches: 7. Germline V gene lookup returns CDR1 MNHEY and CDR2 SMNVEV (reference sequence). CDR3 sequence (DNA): TGTGCCAGCAGCCAGGGACAGCTAGACAATGAGCAGTTCTTC. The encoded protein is CASSQGQLDNEQFF.

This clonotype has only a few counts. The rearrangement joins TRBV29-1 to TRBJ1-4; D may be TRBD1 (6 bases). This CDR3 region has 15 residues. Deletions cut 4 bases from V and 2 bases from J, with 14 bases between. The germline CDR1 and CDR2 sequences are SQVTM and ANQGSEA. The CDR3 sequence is CSVGEMGATNEKLFF. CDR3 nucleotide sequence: TGCAGCGTTGGAGAAATGGGGGCGACTAATGAAAAACTGTTTTTT. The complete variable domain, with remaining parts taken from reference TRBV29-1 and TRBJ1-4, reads SAVISQKPSRDICQRGTSLTIQCQVDSQVTMMFWYRQQPGQSLTLIATANQGSEATYESGFVIDKFPISRPNLTFSTLTVSNMSPEDSSIYLCSVGEMGATNEKLFFGSGTQLSVL.

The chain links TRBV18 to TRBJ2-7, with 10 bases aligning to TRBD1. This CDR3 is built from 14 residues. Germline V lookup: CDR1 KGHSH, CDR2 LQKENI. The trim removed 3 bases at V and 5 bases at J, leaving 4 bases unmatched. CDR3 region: CASSPGQGLNEQYV. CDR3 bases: TGTGCCAGCTCACCGGGACAGGGGTTAAACGAGCAGTACGTC.

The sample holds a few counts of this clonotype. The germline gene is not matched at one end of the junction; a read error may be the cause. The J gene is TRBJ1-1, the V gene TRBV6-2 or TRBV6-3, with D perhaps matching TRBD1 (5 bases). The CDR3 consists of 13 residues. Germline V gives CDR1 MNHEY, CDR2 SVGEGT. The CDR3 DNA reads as TGTGCCAGCAGTCACTCGGGGGGGACTGAAGCTTTCTTT. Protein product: CASSHSGGTEAFF.

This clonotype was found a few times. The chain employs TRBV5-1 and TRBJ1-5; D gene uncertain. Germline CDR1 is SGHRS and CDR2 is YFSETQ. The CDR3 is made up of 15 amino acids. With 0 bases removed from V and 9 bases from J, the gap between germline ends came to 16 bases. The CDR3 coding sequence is TGCGCCAGCAGCTTGGAAGGTCCCCATATAAGGCCCCAGCATTTT. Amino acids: CASSLEGPHIRPQHF. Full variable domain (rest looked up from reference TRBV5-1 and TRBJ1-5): KAGVTQTPRYLIKTRGQQVTLSCSPISGHRSVSWYQQTPGQGLQFLFEYFSETQRNKGNFPGRFSGRQFSNSRSEMNVSTLELGDSALYLCASSLEGPHIRPQHFGDGTRLSIL.

The CDR3 loop is CASSLEWKETQYF. The DNA for the CDR3 is TGTGCCAGCAGTTTAGAGTGGAAAGAGACCCAGTACTTC. The rearrangement uses TRBV28 and TRBJ2-5, with D hard to call. Trimming shortened V by 2 bases and J by 3 bases, and 7 bases separated the two germline ends. Germline CDR1 and CDR2: MDHEN and SYDVKM. This CDR3 region has 13 residues.

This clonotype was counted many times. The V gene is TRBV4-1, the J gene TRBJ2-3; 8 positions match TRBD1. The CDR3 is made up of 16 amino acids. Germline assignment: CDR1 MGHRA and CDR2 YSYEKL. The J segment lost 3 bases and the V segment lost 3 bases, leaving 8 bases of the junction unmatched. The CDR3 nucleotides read TGCGCCAGCAGCCACAGCAGGGGGCAGCCGACAGATACGCAGTATTTT. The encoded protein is CASSHSRGQPTDTQYF.

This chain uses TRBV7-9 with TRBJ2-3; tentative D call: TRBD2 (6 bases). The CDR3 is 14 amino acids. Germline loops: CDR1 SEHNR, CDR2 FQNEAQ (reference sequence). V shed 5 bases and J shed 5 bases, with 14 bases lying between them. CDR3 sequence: CASSKQGGKDTQYF. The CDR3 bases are TGTGCCAGCAGCAAGCAGGGCGGGAAAGATACGCAGTATTTT.

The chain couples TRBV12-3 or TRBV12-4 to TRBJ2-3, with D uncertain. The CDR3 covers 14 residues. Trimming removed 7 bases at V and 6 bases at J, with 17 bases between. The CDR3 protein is CASTPLGSPDTQYF. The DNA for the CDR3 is TGTGCCAGCACCCCTTTAGGTAGTCCGGATACGCAGTATTTT.

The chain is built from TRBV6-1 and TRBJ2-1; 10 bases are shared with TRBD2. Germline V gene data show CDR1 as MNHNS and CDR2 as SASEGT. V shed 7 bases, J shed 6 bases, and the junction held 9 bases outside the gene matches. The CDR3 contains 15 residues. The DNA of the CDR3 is TGTGCCAGCACCACCGGGACTAGCGAACCCAATGAGCAGTTCTTC. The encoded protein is CASTTGTSEPNEQFF.

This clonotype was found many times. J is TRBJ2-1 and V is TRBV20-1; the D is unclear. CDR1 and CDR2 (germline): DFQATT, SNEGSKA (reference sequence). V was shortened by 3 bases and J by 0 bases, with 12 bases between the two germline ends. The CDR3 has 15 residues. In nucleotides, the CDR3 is TGCAGTGCTAGTTTGCCGCAGAGCTCCTACAATGAGCAGTTCTTC. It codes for CSASLPQSSYNEQFF.

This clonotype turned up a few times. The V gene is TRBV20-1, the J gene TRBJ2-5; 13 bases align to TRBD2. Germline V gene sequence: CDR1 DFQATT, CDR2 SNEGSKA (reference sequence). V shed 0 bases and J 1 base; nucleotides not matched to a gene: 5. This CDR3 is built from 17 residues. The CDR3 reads CSARETSGGNLQETQYF. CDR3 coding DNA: TGCAGTGCTAGAGAGACTAGCGGGGGGAACCTCCAAGAGACCCAGTACTTC.

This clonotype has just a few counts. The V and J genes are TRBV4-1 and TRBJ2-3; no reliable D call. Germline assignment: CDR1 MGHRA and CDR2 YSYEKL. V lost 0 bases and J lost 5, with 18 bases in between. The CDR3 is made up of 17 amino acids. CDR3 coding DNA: TGCGCCAGCAGCCAAGAGGATAACAGATACACGAAAGATACGCAGTATTTT. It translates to CASSQEDNRYTKDTQYF.

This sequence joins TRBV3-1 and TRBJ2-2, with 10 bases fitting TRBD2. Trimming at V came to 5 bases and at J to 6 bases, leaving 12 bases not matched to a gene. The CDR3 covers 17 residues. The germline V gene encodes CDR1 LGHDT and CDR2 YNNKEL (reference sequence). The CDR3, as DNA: TGTGCCAGCAGCTTCCGAGCGGGGGGGCTTCCCGCCGGGGAGCTGTTTTTT. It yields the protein CASSFRAGGLPAGELFF.

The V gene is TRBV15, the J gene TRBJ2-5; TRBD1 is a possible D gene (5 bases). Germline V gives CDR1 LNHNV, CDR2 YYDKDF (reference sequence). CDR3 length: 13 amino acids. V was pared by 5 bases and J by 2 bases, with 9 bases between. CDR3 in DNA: TGTGCCACCAGCTCGACAGTTCAAGAGACCCAGTACTTC. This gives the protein CATSSTVQETQYF.

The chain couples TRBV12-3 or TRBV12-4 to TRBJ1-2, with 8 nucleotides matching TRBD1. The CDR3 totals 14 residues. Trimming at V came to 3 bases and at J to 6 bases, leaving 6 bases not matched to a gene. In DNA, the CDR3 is TGTGCCAGCAGTTTGGACAGGGTCGGTCATGGCTACACCTTC. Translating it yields CASSLDRVGHGYTF.

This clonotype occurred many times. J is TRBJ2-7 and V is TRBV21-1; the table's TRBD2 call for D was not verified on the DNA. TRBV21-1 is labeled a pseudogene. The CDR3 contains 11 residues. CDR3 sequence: CASKGPPEQYV. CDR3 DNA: TGTGCCAGCAAAGGCCCTCCGGAGCAGTACGTC.